These 24 T cell receptor beta chains came from one sample sequenced in a study of shared clonotypes between healthy human individuals. Profiling relied on immunoSEQ multiplex PCR, and the TCRdb table lists in-frame clones only, not all of them. This repertoire shows about a million clones, about 80% found once; its top ten account for 0.89%. The material sequenced was memory CD4+ T cells from PBMCs. The subset here: CD45RA-negative fraction. These receptors were taken from a man younger than 35 in good health. Some clones in this sample may be carry-over from other donors' samples.

V usage is TRBV6-1 and J usage is TRBJ1-5; TRBD1 might be the D (5 bases). The CDR3 is 15 residues long. Germline V gene sequence: CDR1 MNHNS, CDR2 SASEGT. V gave up 1 base and J gave up 9 bases, with 16 bases separating them. CDR3: CASSEDEGSGLPQHF. The DNA of the CDR3 is TGTGCCAGCAGTGAAGACGAGGGGTCTGGTCTGCCCCAGCATTTT.

The chain links TRBV28 to TRBJ1-1; perhaps TRBD1 as D (6 bases). Germline V gives CDR1 MDHEN, CDR2 SYDVKM. V gave up 11 bases and J gave up 7 bases, with 20 bases separating them. The CDR3 has 13 amino acids. DNA of the CDR3: TGTGCCGGCCAGACAGGCCTTAGAGGTGAAGCTTTCTTT. This gives the protein CAGQTGLRGEAFF.

The J gene is TRBJ1-2, the V gene TRBV5-1; the D is unclear. The CDR3 length is 13 residues. V lost 4 bases and J 2 bases, leaving 9 bases between the germline ends. Germline CDR1 and CDR2: SGHRS and YFSETQ. CDR3 sequence (DNA): TGCGCCAGCAGCCAAGATAAAAACTATGGCTACACCTTC. It encodes CASSQDKNYGYTF.

This clone showed up just a few times. The J gene is TRBJ2-7, the V gene TRBV2, with 11 bases aligning to TRBD2. Germline lookup yields CDR1 SNHLY and CDR2 FYNNEI. The V gene end was trimmed by 6 bases and the J gene end by 4 bases; junction bases not matched to a gene: 8. The CDR3 is 15 residues long. The CDR3 spells CASRTRLAGQYEQYF. CDR3 DNA sequence: TGTGCCAGCAGGACCCGACTAGCGGGACAATACGAGCAGTACTTC.

This chain uses TRBV5-1 with TRBJ2-1; 9 bases fit TRBD1. The CDR3 spans 15 residues. Germline CDR1 is SGHRS and CDR2 is YFSETQ. The V segment lost 4 bases and the J segment 6 bases; nucleotides outside the gene matches: 8. The CDR3 bases are TGCGCCAGCAGCGTAGGGACAGGGTGGTCCAATGAGCAGTTCTTC. Protein sequence: CASSVGTGWSNEQFF.

This rearrangement joins TRBV9 to TRBJ2-4; D may be TRBD1 or TRBD2 (5 bases each). This CDR3 comprises 16 residues. Trimming stripped 2 bases from V and 5 bases from J, with 17 bases between. The germline gives CDR1 SGDLS, CDR2 YYNGEE. Here the CDR3 DNA reads TGTGCCAGCAGCGTTGCTGACAGTCCGGGGCAAAACATTCAGTACTTC. Its translation is CASSVADSPGQNIQYF.

The chain uses TRBV30 and TRBJ2-1; 13 bases line up with TRBD2. V gave up 0 bases and J gave up 7 bases; unmatched junction bases: 6. Germline loops: CDR1 GTSNPN, CDR2 SVGIG (reference sequence). The CDR3 is 16 amino acids. The CDR3 is CAWSVWTSGSSNEQFF. Written as DNA, the CDR3 is TGTGCCTGGAGTGTTTGGACTAGCGGGAGTTCTAATGAGCAGTTCTTC.

This chain's CDR3 is CASSLLTGSRLADTQYF. The DNA for the CDR3 is TGTGCCAGCAGCTTACTCACCGGGAGTAGATTGGCAGATACGCAGTATTTT. The chain carries TRBV11-2 and TRBJ2-3; D perhaps matches TRBD2 (6 bases). V was pared by 2 bases and J by 4 bases, with 19 bases between. The CDR3 has 17 residues. Germline assignment: CDR1 SGHAT and CDR2 FQNNGV.

The chain has TRBV7-6 and TRBJ1-1, with a possible D match to TRBD1 (5 bases). Looked up from germline, CDR1 is SGHVS and CDR2 is FNYEAQ. CDR3 length equals 15 residues. V was cut by 1 base and J by 5 bases, with 14 bases left in between. In nucleotides, the CDR3 is TGTGCCAGCAGCTTAGTATCTCCCAGGGAGACTGAAGCTTTCTTT. Its translation: CASSLVSPRETEAFF.

This clone has only a few counts. The chain uses TRBV18 and TRBJ2-3; D gene ambiguous. Trimming removed 3 bases at V and 4 bases at J, with 11 bases between. Germline V gives CDR1 KGHSH, CDR2 LQKENI. The CDR3 runs to 14 residues. CDR3 region: CASSPPSPPDTQYF. The CDR3 DNA reads TGTGCCAGCTCACCCCCCTCGCCCCCAGATACGCAGTATTTT.

The gene calls are TRBV27 and TRBJ2-7, with 11 nucleotides matching TRBD1. The CDR3 has 14 amino acids. V lost 6 bases to trimming and J lost 2 bases; unmatched junction nucleotides: 3. CDR1 is MNHEY, CDR2 SMNVEV, per germline (reference sequence). CDR3 sequence (DNA): TGTGCCAGCAGCTGGGGACAGGGGGCCTACGAGCAGTACTTC. Translation gives CASSWGQGAYEQYF.

The chain joins TRBV5-1 to TRBJ1-4, with a tentative D call TRBD1 (5 bases). Germline values: CDR1 SGHRS, CDR2 YFSETQ. V shed 0 bases and J shed 8 bases, with 14 bases lying between them. The CDR3 spans 15 residues. The DNA for the CDR3 is TGCGCCAGCAGCTTGGGAGGGGCACGAAGCGAAAAACTGTTTTTT. Its translation is CASSLGGARSEKLFF.

This chain uses TRBV2 with TRBJ1-4; D not certain. V dropped 4 bases and J dropped 8 bases, with 14 bases sitting between them. The CDR3 has 14 residues. Germline-derived CDR1 and CDR2 are SNHLY and FYNNEI. This chain's CDR3 is CASSVTFGEEKLFF. The CDR3 DNA reads as TGTGCCAGCAGTGTGACATTCGGAGAGGAAAAACTGTTTTTT.

The V gene is TRBV7-3, the J gene TRBJ2-1, with TRBD2 identical over 8 bases. The CDR3 contains 17 residues. V gave up 0 bases and J gave up 0 bases; unmatched junction bases: 4. Germline V lookup: CDR1 SGHTA, CDR2 FQGTGA. For the CDR3, the DNA is TGTGCCAGCAGCTTAACGGGTCTAGCGGGCTCCTACAATGAGCAGTTCTTC. Its protein is CASSLTGLAGSYNEQFF.

This clone was found a few times. The CDR3 is CSGSGGFGYTF. CDR3 nucleotides: TGCAGTGGAAGCGGGGGGTTTGGCTACACCTTC. V and J are TRBV20-1 and TRBJ1-2; TRBD1 is a possible D gene (5 bases). This CDR3 is built from 11 residues. Per germline, CDR1 DFQATT and CDR2 SNEGSKA (reference sequence). Trimming cost V 7 bases and J 7 bases, with 13 bases left between them.

This clone has at least ten counts. This chain uses TRBV6-7 with TRBJ2-7, with D uncertain. TRBV6-7 is noted as an ORF with a role that remains uncertain. Trimming removed 3 bases from V and 2 bases from J, with 14 bases in between. The CDR3 is made up of 15 amino acids. The DNA of the CDR3 is TGTGCCAGCAGTTATGGGCACGTATCTCCCTACGAGCAGTACTTC. Protein sequence: CASSYGHVSPYEQYF.

For this clone: A much larger clone differs by one base, so this may be a read error. The sample has other DNA sequences that encode this CDR3 too. The rearrangement links TRBV30 to TRBJ1-3; D uncertain. There are 12 residues in the CDR3. Germline V gene lookup returns CDR1 GTSNPN and CDR2 SVGIG (reference sequence). The V end lost 2 bases, the J end lost 4 bases, and 6 bases lay between the germline ends. The CDR3 DNA follows: TGTGCCTGGAGTCTGATGGGAAACACCATATATTTT. Translation: CAWSLMGNTIYF.

The chain couples TRBV7-2 to TRBJ2-7, with D tentatively TRBD2 (5 bases). V lost 1 base and J lost 2, with 12 bases in between. The CDR3 sequence is 15 residues long. Germline CDR1 SGHTA, CDR2 FQGNSA. This CDR3 is CASSLVRTATYEQYF. The CDR3 nucleotides read TGTGCCAGCAGCTTAGTCAGGACTGCCACCTACGAGCAGTACTTC. The entire variable domain, with the rest obtained from reference TRBV7-2 and TRBJ2-7, is as follows: GAGVSQSPSNKVTEKGKDVELRCDPISGHTALYWYRQSLGQGLEFLIYFQGNSAPDKSGLPSDRFSAERTGGSVSTLTIQRTQQEDSAVYLCASSLVRTATYEQYFGPGTRLTVT.

The rearrangement links TRBV6-5 to TRBJ2-5, with no clear D. CDR3 length equals 14 residues. Germline-derived CDR1 and CDR2 are MNHEY and SVGAGI. V was cut by 5 bases and J by 7 bases, with 17 bases left in between. CDR3: CASSELNLVGTQYF. CDR3 in DNA: TGTGCCAGCAGTGAATTAAACCTTGTAGGGACCCAGTACTTC.

The V call is TRBV6-5, the J call TRBJ2-7; D possibly corresponds to TRBD1 (6 bases). The CDR3 length is 14 residues. The V and J ends lost 6 bases and 5 bases respectively, with 17 bases between them. Germline CDR1 and CDR2: MNHEY and SVGAGI. The CDR3: CASSYTGKGNEQYF. CDR3 DNA sequence: TGTGCCAGCAGCTATACAGGGAAGGGGAACGAGCAGTACTTC.

The rearrangement joins TRBV9 to TRBJ2-7; D remains ambiguous. Trimming cost V 0 bases and J 2 bases, with 9 bases left between them. The CDR3 length is 14 residues. The germline V gene has CDR1 SGDLS and CDR2 YYNGEE. The CDR3 sequence is CASSVADNTYEQYF. The CDR3 nucleotides read TGTGCCAGCAGCGTAGCTGACAATACCTACGAGCAGTACTTC. The whole variable domain, remainder taken from reference TRBV9 and TRBJ2-7, is DSGVTQTPKHLITATGQRVTLRCSPRSGDLSVYWYQQSLDQGLQFLIQYYNGEERAKGNILERFSAQQFPDLHSELNLSSLELGDSALYFCASSVADNTYEQYFGPGTRLTVT.

The chain has TRBV11-2 and TRBJ2-5; maybe TRBD1 (5 bases). With 0 bases removed from V and 4 bases from J, the gap between germline ends came to 12 bases. CDR1 and CDR2 (germline): SGHAT, FQNNGV. The CDR3 covers 15 residues. The CDR3 here is CASSLDGRVGETQYF. In nucleotides, the CDR3 is TGTGCCAGCAGCTTAGACGGCAGGGTGGGAGAGACCCAGTACTTC.

The J gene is TRBJ1-2, the V gene TRBV6-5; no firm D call. Germline CDR1 and CDR2: MNHEY and SVGAGI. Trimming removed 6 bases from V and 3 bases from J, with 14 bases in between. There are 14 residues in the CDR3. The CDR3 here is CASRLVDSYYGYTF. In nucleotides, the CDR3 is TGTGCCAGCAGATTAGTCGATTCCTACTATGGCTACACCTTC.

The CDR3 region has the DNA TGTGCCAGTACGGGACAAAGCTTCAACATTCAGTACTTC. It translates to CASTGQSFNIQYF. The V gene is TRBV28, the J gene TRBJ2-4, with D perhaps matching TRBD1 (6 bases). There are 13 residues in the CDR3. In germline, CDR1 is MDHEN, CDR2 SYDVKM. V lost 9 bases, J lost 7 bases, and 16 bases lay in between.